Here is one TCR beta chain with its context. This receptor's antigen is unknown. Base qualities are missing; no much larger clone stands one base away. This record belongs to a study of shared clonotypes between healthy human individuals (dated by TCRdb to the early 2020s). Study-level background: The cohort comprised two women and three men aged 18 to 49 years. Different laboratories and diverse techniques were used to prepare libraries and sequence TCR repertoires, to increase sequencing depth and limit assay-specific biases. For each donor, CD4 naive and CD4 memory were each run on three plates, CD8 naive on two plates, and CD8 memory on one plate. Each donor's leukapheresis produced roughly between roughly 0.94 and 9.5 billion PBMCs. Blood TCR repertoires of five healthy adults were deeply sequenced to estimate repertoire size and the extent of clonotype sharing between individuals.

Using the deep immunoSEQ assay, TCR CDR3 regions were amplified from genomic DNA by multiplex PCR. Extracted genomic DNA from each cell subset was spread evenly across all wells of several immunoSEQ 96-well plates, with each plate serving as a replicate. For sorted subsets, around 0.2 ug of genomic DNA, equivalent to tens of thousands of T cell genomes, went into each replicate PCR. Purified libraries were measured with a Qubit 3.0 fluorometer, size-checked on a Bioanalyzer 2100, and measured again with the KAPA Library Quantification kit. A separate single-read 150-cycle Illumina NextSeq 550 flow cell was used to sequence each immunoSEQ 96-well plate. The source study handled its data this way. Because the immunoSEQ output included only junctional sequences and no quality scores, the filtering could not be the same as the filtering used for full-length reads. To assign V/J genes and CDR3, sequences were annotated using PyIR, a Python wrapper for IgBLAST v1.9, with IMGT germline references. Reads were removed for weak V/J assignments (E-value above 1e-6), missing CDR3, stop codons, out-of-frame junctions, or ambiguous translated residues. V3J clonotypes were defined as sequences sharing the same inferred V gene, J gene, and CDR3 amino acid sequence. Percentage overlap between repertoires was calculated by dividing the number of shared unique clonotypes by the size of the smaller repertoire. Three approaches were used to assess repertoire richness: RTK rarefaction, the Chao1 estimator, and Recon v2.1 estimates of unobserved clonotypes. OLGA was used to compute generation probabilities for all TCRbeta clonotypes that the gDNA method yielded from a handful of donors. The clones in this table, taken by TCRdb from immuneACCESS, are in-frame only. Not every clone is retained; where verified, under half of the shortfall comes from an unresolved V gene, and the cause of the rest is unknown. V and J calls and clone size are those listed in that table; D and trimming were worked out from the DNA. For this sample the table gives some 360,000 clones, of which less than 75% were detected only once. Roughly a tenth of the sample goes to the ten largest clones.

Healthy HIV-negative adults with no recently reported acute infections or vaccinations were included as donors. Every donor was a Caucasian adult residing in Nashville, Tennessee, USA. CD4+ T cells were enriched through magnetic negative selection, after which naive cells were positively selected on CD45RA and the remaining negative fraction served as the memory subset. Blood was collected by leukapheresis, and PBMCs were isolated by Ficoll-Histopaque density gradient centrifugation and then cryopreserved in liquid nitrogen vapor phase. Analytical flow cytometry was used to check the purity and quantity of each magnetically sorted T cell population. From each sorted fraction, genomic DNA was isolated and quantified by UV absorbance on a Nanodrop 2000c. Broader findings and caveats from the paper: Pairwise subsampling led to the expectation that sequencing depth would affect the degree of clonotype sharing among donors. Naive subsets generally had larger estimated clonotype richness than memory subsets did. Sampling was restricted to blood, and TCR repertoires in tissue are likely to differ from TCR repertoires in blood. Rarefaction of sorted-subset datasets indicated incomplete sequencing despite the large sequencing depth. Clonotypes shared by all four sorted-subset donors showed higher generation probabilities than non-shared clonotypes. Roughly 5% of naive CD4, 3.5% of naive CD8, 2.3% of memory CD4, and over 0.35% of memory CD8 clonotypes were shared across a few donors. The genetic and exposure-history diversity represented was limited by the small number of donors.

The CDR3 contains 15 residues, cysteine and phenylalanine counted. Of all the DNA, just the CDR3 is kept, 45 bases in frame from base 1. V is cut by 2 bases and J by 0 bases, and the space between the germline ends is 9 bases. CDR1 and CDR2 (SGHNT, YYREEE) derive from the germline V gene (reference sequence). The chain links TRBV5-4 with TRBJ2-1, with the D segment identity uncertain. Sequencing input: memory CD4+ T cells sorted from blood. What the cell subset or site label conveys for this sample: CD45RA-negative fraction. The TCR sequence derives from a man aged 25 to 40 in good health. CDR3 sequence: CASSLKRSSYNEQFF. The sequenced DNA: TGTGCCAGCAGCTTAAAGCGAAGCTCCTACAATGAGCAGTTCTTC.